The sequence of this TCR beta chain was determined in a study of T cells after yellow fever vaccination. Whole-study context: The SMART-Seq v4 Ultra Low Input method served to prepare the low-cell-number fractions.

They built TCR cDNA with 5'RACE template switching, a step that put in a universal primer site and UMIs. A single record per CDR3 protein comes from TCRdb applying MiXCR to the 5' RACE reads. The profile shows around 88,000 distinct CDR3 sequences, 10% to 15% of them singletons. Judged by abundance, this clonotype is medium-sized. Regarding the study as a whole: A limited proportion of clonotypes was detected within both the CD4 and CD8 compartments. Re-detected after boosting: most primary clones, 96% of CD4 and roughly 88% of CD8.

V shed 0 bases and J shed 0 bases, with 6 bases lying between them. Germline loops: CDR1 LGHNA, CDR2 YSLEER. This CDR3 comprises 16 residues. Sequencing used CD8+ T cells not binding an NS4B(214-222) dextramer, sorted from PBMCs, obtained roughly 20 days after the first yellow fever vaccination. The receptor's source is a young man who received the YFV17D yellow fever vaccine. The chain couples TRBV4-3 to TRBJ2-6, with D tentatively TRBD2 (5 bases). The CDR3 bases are TGCGCCAGCAGCCAAGAAGGGAGCTCTGGGGCCAACGTCCTGACTTTC. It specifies CASSQEGSSGANVLTF.